The present TCR beta chain was sequenced within a study of cytomegalovirus exposure and HLA in healthy donors (dated 2017 in TCRdb). In terms of the full investigation: In an earlier analysis of several hundred of the donors, approximately 300 Gb of sequence data and 90 million to 120 million unique TCR beta sequences from roughly 180 million T cells were reported. An early release covering over 500 HLA-typed donors comprised 250 to 350 gigabases of sequencing data and roughly 85 million unique TCR sequences. The genetic ancestry cluster associated with self-reported Caucasian donors included 70% to 85% of the roughly 380 genotyped donors. The study aimed to test whether signatures of past pathogen exposure could be identified by cataloging public T cell receptors. The study used immunosequencing to profile the T cell repertoires of approximately 630 subjects and linked those repertoires to cytomegalovirus serostatus. In addition to the first cohort of around 670 subjects, a separate validation cohort of over 90 different subjects was used. The study combined high-throughput TCR immunosequencing, statistical association of individual TCRs with disease status, and machine learning to predict cytomegalovirus infection status. A later analysis re-analyzed previously published TCR beta repertoires from 666 donors and added high-resolution HLA genotyping to study TCR occurrence patterns. The later analysis used no new phenotypic data to find candidate immune exposures, relying instead on TCR beta sequences and their occurrence across donors. An earlier analysis of about 600 of the donors used high-throughput TCR beta sequencing to judge whether each TCR beta V gene segment behaved as functional or pseudogenic. Donor age, sex, ethnicity and CMV serostatus were collected together with the repertoire data. In a later genetic analysis, genome-wide SNP genotypes for about 55% of the roughly 670 donors were used, and that subset was treated as a discovery cohort. Every repertoire in the discovery cohort had been generated on one and the same sequencing platform. HLA typing covered class I and class II loci at four-digit resolution. The number of typed donors differed by locus: roughly 629-630 for A, B, C, DRB1 and DQB1; roughly 510 for DQA1; 606 for DPA1; and around 450 for DPB1. Four to six DR-DQ haplotypes were handled as single units for association and clustering, since linkage in the cohort was strong. On average, around 200,000 unique TCR beta nucleotide sequences were sequenced per donor among about 400 genotyped donors of the cohort, with approximately 18% of those sequences being non-productive. Paper-wide results and their limitations: Linkage disequilibrium might explain the correlated functional status among segregating V segments, but an unknown experimental factor could not be ruled out. It was suggested by the authors that the approach could potentially be generalized to other disease states and immunological phenotypes. Broadly in line with IMGT annotations, most TCR beta V segments showed up in productive rearrangements about 87% or about 30% of the time in an earlier analysis of under 700 of the donors. HLA typing was unavailable for some donors at each locus, so association tests used only the typed subset. The study gave a list of over 150 TCR beta chains associated with cytomegalovirus. A later genetic analysis reported fewer N-insertions in productive TCRs among donors in an Asian-associated ancestry cluster than the roughly 670-donor mean. A further reported finding was that TCR beta sequences accurately predicted the HLA-A and HLA-B alleles for most subjects in the first cohort. While some public TCRs were present in many individuals, most TCR sequences turned up only very rarely across donors. At a false discovery rate of 0.05, a later analysis linked some 18,000 TCR beta sequences to specific HLA alleles. The cohort was sequenced for TCR beta chains only, and without alpha or paired-chain data the features that could be detected were limited. Because counts were too low, roughly 17 rarely observed V segments, including chromosome 9 orphons, were left out of the earlier analysis of 587 of the donors. Roughly uniform sequencing depth across donors was assumed in presence/absence analyses, although this assumption may not hold. CMV serostatus was the only immune exposure information available for the cohort. The sequencing pipeline was judged likely to have produced a cluster of highly shared sequence variants as a technical artifact. A few of the identified cytomegalovirus-associated TCR beta chains were confirmed in vitro to be specific for cytomegalovirus antigens. The 87-base-pair reads could not distinguish some IMGT-functional V segments, including TRBV6-2 and TRBV6-3, so those segments were excluded. An association between a missense DCLRE1C variant and V-gene and J-gene trimming of TCR beta chains was found in a later genetic analysis and replicated in an independent cohort. According to a later analysis, parvovirus B19, influenza, CMV and Epstein-Barr virus appeared linked to several top co-occurrence clusters. A later analysis found that most CMV-associated TCR beta chains appeared HLA-restricted, with HLA associations seemingly driven largely by CMV exposure. When HLA alleles, especially DR and DQ, strongly co-occurred, attributing TCR associations to individual alleles was difficult. Cytomegalovirus status was reported to be diagnosed by the classifier with high specificity and sensitivity in both the original and validation cohorts. According to a later analysis, TCR association rates differed among HLA loci, with DRB1 alleles showing the most associated TCRs and HLA-C alleles showing the fewest. A later analysis found that HLA-associated TCR beta chains were more clonally expanded and had lower generation probabilities than equally common non-associated chains.

Compared with germline, V lacks 5 bases and J lacks 0 bases; bases without a gene match: 13. From its cysteine to its phenylalanine, the CDR3 spans 18 amino acids. The read is trimmed to its CDR3 DNA, 54 bases read in frame from base 1. CDR1 and CDR2 are drawn from the germline V gene (reference sequence): LNHDA, SQIVND. On this clone itself: Its antigen remains unidentified. Per-base quality was not reported, and no clone a single base away is much larger than it.

Libraries were made using the immunoSEQ multiplex PCR assay. For the multiplex PCR, a mixture combining 60 forward primers for TCR Vbeta segments and 13 reverse primers for TCR Jbeta segments was used. The CDR3 region of rearranged TCR beta genes was amplified from genomic DNA with a multiplex PCR assay. Amplified TCR beta libraries were sequenced as 87-base-pair reads on the Illumina HiSeq System. The paper's processing steps were these. In a later analysis, tens of millions of unique TCR beta chains were counted across the 650 to 750 repertoires, and approximately 9.9 million of these chains were shared by at least two donors. To remove PCR and sequencing errors, raw reads were error-corrected and collapsed into unique sequences using a nearest-neighbor algorithm that merged closely related sequences. To assign V, D and J gene segments, CDR3 sequences were aligned to IMGT reference sequences. Each retained sequence needed at least a six-nucleotide match to both a V gene segment and a J gene segment. Rearrangements were called productive when the CDR3 lacked stop codons and stayed in frame with V and J; all others were non-productive. CDR3 was defined according to IMGT convention as the region running from the second conserved V-encoded cysteine to the conserved J-encoded phenylalanine. Sequences without an unambiguous match to a single V gene segment were excluded from the earlier analysis of about 640 of the donors. An earlier analysis of approximately 590 of the donors classified V segments as functional when productive rearrangements were above 56.7% and as segregating when the standard deviation between donors was above 5%. A statistical classification framework was developed to diagnose cytomegalovirus status using the catalog of TCR beta chain sequences. A later analysis assigned V and J genes by comparing TCR nucleotide sequences with IMGT/GENE-DB human TR gene sequences. In a later analysis, CDR3 sequences and most-parsimonious VDJ recombination scenarios were assigned using the TCRdist pipeline. In a later analysis, every TCR beta chain was defined by the combination of its CDR3 amino acid sequence and its V-gene family, and reads without a unique V-gene family were dropped. To address suspected cross-contamination and a sequencing artifact, a later analysis removed approximately 600 highly shared, low-generation-probability nucleotide sequences. In a later analysis, a clonal expansion index was calculated for each public chain from normalized within-repertoire ranks of inferred template counts. Generation probabilities in a later analysis came from a VDJ recombination model fitted to out-of-frame rearrangements, and those results were checked against IGoR. Hypergeometric tests were used in a later analysis to score TCR-TCR, TCR-HLA and TCR-CMV co-occurrence, with a repertoire-size bias correction applied to the TCR pairs. False discovery rates were estimated in a later analysis by permuting HLA or CMV assignments 20 times. In a later analysis, co-occurring TCRs were grouped with DBSCAN, and TCRdist sequence similarity was added when clustering was performed within HLA-allele-positive subsets. Repertoires with fewer than 30,000 or more than 120,000 public chains, plus five repertoires with anomalous nucleotide sharing, were excluded from co-occurrence clustering. Imported from immuneACCESS, the table was reduced by TCRdb to in-frame sequences with V and J called. These copies leave out some clones; in studies compared against another copy, an unresolved V gene accounts for under half, and the cause of the remainder is not known. V, J and clone size are taken as reported in that table, and D and trimming were inferred from the DNA itself. Across this sample there are around 150,000 clones, with 70% to 90% seen only once. The ten largest account for less than 2% of the sample.

In total, over 600 healthy bone marrow donors made up the cohort. All cohort members were sampled while nominally healthy, although unrecorded immune exposures were likely present. The donor tested CMV seronegative, placing the donor among the 350 or so seronegative members of the cohort. Each donor provided a peripheral blood sample, and peripheral blood mononuclear cells were used for TCR beta sequencing. Genomic DNA extraction from the blood cell samples was performed with the Qiagen DNeasy Blood Extraction Kit. The clonotype was recovered from a man aged 35 to 55 in good health and CMV-seronegative. The sequence joins TRBV19 to TRBJ2-3; 8 junctional bases match TRBD2. Sequencing input: PBMCs. The CDR3 here reads CASSSILAARRSTDTQYF. The bases read TGTGCCAGTAGTTCAATACTAGCGGCCAGGCGCAGCACAGATACGCAGTATTTT. With all but the CDR3 taken from the reference TRBV19 and TRBJ2-3 genes, the full variable domain is: DGGITQSPKYLFRKEGQNVTLSCEQNLNHDAMYWYRQDPGQGLRLIYYSQIVNDFQKGDIAEGYSVSREKKESFPLTVTSAQKNPTAFYLCASSSILAARRSTDTQYFGPGTRLTVL.